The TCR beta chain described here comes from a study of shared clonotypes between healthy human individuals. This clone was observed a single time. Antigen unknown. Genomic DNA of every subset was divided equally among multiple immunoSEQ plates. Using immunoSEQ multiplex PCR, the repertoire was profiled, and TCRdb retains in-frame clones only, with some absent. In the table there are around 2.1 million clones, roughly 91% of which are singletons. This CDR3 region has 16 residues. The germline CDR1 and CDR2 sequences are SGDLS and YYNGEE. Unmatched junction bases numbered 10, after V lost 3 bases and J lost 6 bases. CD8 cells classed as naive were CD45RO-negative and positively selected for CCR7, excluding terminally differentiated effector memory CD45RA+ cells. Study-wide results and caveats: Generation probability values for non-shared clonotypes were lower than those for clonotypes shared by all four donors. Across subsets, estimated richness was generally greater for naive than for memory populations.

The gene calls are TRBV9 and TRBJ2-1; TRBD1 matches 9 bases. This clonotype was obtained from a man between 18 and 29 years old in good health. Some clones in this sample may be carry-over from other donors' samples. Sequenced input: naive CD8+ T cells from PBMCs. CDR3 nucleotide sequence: TGTGCCAGCAGCGGATTCCGGGACAGGGTCTTCAATGAGCAGTTCTTC. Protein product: CASSGFRDRVFNEQFF.